This passage covers 29 T cell receptor beta chains from one sample sequenced in a study of blood T cell repertoires in COVID-19. Clones were sequenced by immunoSEQ multiplex PCR, and TCRdb holds only the in-frame ones, with some missing. This repertoire shows 250,000 to 300,000 clones, roughly 86% found once; its top ten account for roughly 2.9%. Sequencing was done on a sample of PBMCs or T cells enriched from blood (not recorded which). The receptors were gathered from a woman in her forties or fifties who had been exposed to COVID-19.

V usage is TRBV3-1 (or the pseudogene TRBV3-2) and J usage is TRBJ1-2; D not certain. Trimming took off 4 bases at V and 7 bases at J, with 16 bases between the two ends. The CDR3 has 14 residues. Germline assignment: CDR1 LGHDT and CDR2 YNNKEL (reference sequence). For the CDR3, the DNA is TGTGCCAGCAGCCGGGCTCCACCGGCGGGTGGCTACACCTTC. As protein: CASSRAPPAGGYTF.

J is TRBJ1-1 and V is TRBV9; D unresolved. The CDR3 loop spans 12 amino acids. The V gene lost 2 bases and the J gene lost 6 bases, with 8 bases spanning the gap. Per the germline V gene, CDR1 is SGDLS and CDR2 is YYNGEE. The CDR3 DNA sequence: TGTGCCAGCAGCGTTCCCCCCGCTGAAGCTTTCTTT. Translated, it gives CASSVPPAEAFF. The full variable domain, rest sourced from reference TRBV9 and TRBJ1-1, is DSGVTQTPKHLITATGQRVTLRCSPRSGDLSVYWYQQSLDQGLQFLIQYYNGEERAKGNILERFSAQQFPDLHSELNLSSLELGDSALYFCASSVPPAEAFFGQGTRLTVV.

This chain joins TRBV10-3 and TRBJ2-7; 7 bases match TRBD2. Germline CDR1 and CDR2: ENHRY and SYGVKD. V lost 8 bases, J lost 3 bases, and 7 bases stayed unmatched. This CDR3 contains 13 residues. The CDR3: CAIWGEGGYEQYF. CDR3 nucleotide sequence: TGTGCCATCTGGGGGGAGGGCGGCTACGAGCAGTACTTC.

The rearrangement joins TRBV19 to TRBJ1-5, with D unclear. Germline V gene data show CDR1 as LNHDA and CDR2 as SQIVND (reference sequence). The CDR3 totals 14 residues. Trimming removed 2 bases from V and 2 bases from J, with 7 bases in between. The CDR3 is CASSITQGNQPQHF. The CDR3 DNA reads TGTGCCAGTAGTATAACGCAGGGCAATCAGCCCCAGCATTTT.

The chain has TRBV5-1 and TRBJ2-2; possible D gene TRBD2, 6 bases. The CDR3 runs to 15 residues. Trimming took off 1 base at V and 4 bases at J, with 11 bases between the two ends. In germline, CDR1 is SGHRS, CDR2 YFSETQ. The CDR3 nucleotides are TGCGCCAGCAGCTTGTTTAGCGGAAGCACCGGGGAGCTGTTTTTT. This gives the protein CASSLFSGSTGELFF.

This clone was seen more than once but under ten times. The chain links TRBV5-4 to TRBJ2-1; possibly TRBD2 for D (7 bases). Per the germline V gene, CDR1 is SGHNT and CDR2 is YYREEE (reference sequence). Trimming pared 4 bases from V and 4 bases from J, leaving 15 bases between. The CDR3 consists of 15 residues. CDR3 nucleotides: TGTGCCAGCAGCAGTGACAGCGGGACATACAATGAGCAGTTCTTC. Residues: CASSSDSGTYNEQFF.

The chain is built from TRBV2 and TRBJ1-2, with 10 nucleotides matching TRBD1. This CDR3 is 16 amino acids long. V gave up 4 bases and J gave up 3 bases; unmatched junction bases: 8. Germline CDR1 and CDR2: SNHLY and FYNNEI. In nucleotides, the CDR3 is TGTGCCAGCAGTGGTGGGACAGGGGTTCTGCACTATGGCTACACCTTC. Translated, it gives CASSGGTGVLHYGYTF.

The chain links TRBV19 to TRBJ1-2, with 8 bases identical to TRBD1. CDR1 and CDR2 (germline): LNHDA, SQIVND (reference sequence). Trimming at V came to 3 bases and at J to 1 base, leaving 10 bases not matched to a gene. This CDR3 has 17 amino acids. The CDR3 DNA reads as TGTGCCAGTAGTATGGGGACAGGATTTTTCATTAACTATGGCTACACCTTC. As protein: CASSMGTGFFINYGYTF. Filled out from reference TRBV19 and TRBJ1-2, the complete variable domain reads DGGITQSPKYLFRKEGQNVTLSCEQNLNHDAMYWYRQDPGQGLRLIYYSQIVNDFQKGDIAEGYSVSREKKESFPLTVTSAQKNPTAFYLCASSMGTGFFINYGYTFGSGTRLTVV.

A single count supports this clone. This chain uses TRBV15 with TRBJ1-6, with 8 bases matching TRBD1. The CDR3 consists of 18 residues. Germline V gene lookup returns CDR1 LNHNV and CDR2 YYDKDF (reference sequence). The junction had 14 bases not matched to a gene; V was cut back by 4 bases and J by 6 bases. The CDR3 DNA sequence: TGTGCCACCAGCACGACACTGACAGGGGCCTCGCGTAATTCACCCCTCCACTTT. It yields the protein CATSTTLTGASRNSPLHF. The complete variable domain, with remaining parts taken from reference TRBV15 and TRBJ1-6, reads DAMVIQNPRYQVTQFGKPVTLSCSQTLNHNVMYWYQQKSSQAPKLLFHYYDKDFNNEADTPDNFQSRRPNTSFCFLDIRSPGLGDTAMYLCATSTTLTGASRNSPLHFGNGTRLTVT.

The genes are TRBV11-2 and TRBJ2-1, with 7 bases identical to TRBD2. The CDR3 spans 18 residues. Germline V CDR1 and CDR2: SGHAT, FQNNGV. The V and J ends lost 4 bases and 0 bases, in that order; junction bases with no gene match: 12. CDR3: CASSYFSTSWSSYNEQFF. The DNA for the CDR3 is TGTGCCAGCAGCTACTTTTCGACTAGCTGGAGCTCCTACAATGAGCAGTTCTTC.

This rearrangement joins TRBV12-3 or TRBV12-4 to TRBJ2-1; 8 nucleotides match TRBD2. This CDR3 is built from 13 residues. The trim removed 5 bases at V and 7 bases at J, leaving 4 bases unmatched. The CDR3, as DNA: TGTGCCAGCAGTCGCCGACTAGCGAATGAGCAGTTCTTC. Translated: CASSRRLANEQFF.

J is TRBJ2-5 and V is TRBV6-5, with TRBD2 matching over 13 bases. The CDR3 extends over 15 amino acids. The trim removed 4 bases at V and 5 bases at J, leaving 4 bases unmatched. Germline values: CDR1 MNHEY, CDR2 SVGAGI. CDR3 loop: CASSSGLAGVETQYF. DNA of the CDR3: TGTGCCAGCAGTTCTGGACTAGCGGGGGTGGAGACCCAGTACTTC.

The chain is built from TRBV5-1 and TRBJ1-3; TRBD1 matches 7 bases. Germline trimming cut 4 bases from V and 3 bases from J; bases unmatched to any gene: 10. Germline CDR1 is SGHRS and CDR2 is YFSETQ. The CDR3 consists of 16 residues. CDR3 DNA: TGCGCCAGCAGCCCAGCGAAAACAGGGGTTGGAAACACCATATATTTT. This gives the protein CASSPAKTGVGNTIYF.

This sequence joins TRBV5-6 and TRBJ2-3, with D uncertain. CDR1 and CDR2 (germline): SGHDT, YYEEEE. The V end lost 0 bases, the J end lost 1 base, and 6 bases lay between the germline ends. The CDR3 has 14 residues. CDR3 region: CASSLDQGTDTQYF. In nucleotides, the CDR3 is TGTGCCAGCAGCTTGGATCAGGGCACAGATACGCAGTATTTT.

There are a few counts of this clone. The chain employs TRBV6-5 and TRBJ1-1, with no clear D. Trimming took 6 bases from V and 5 from J, leaving 16 bases between them. This CDR3 is built from 14 residues. Germline V gene lookup returns CDR1 MNHEY and CDR2 SVGAGI. The CDR3 is CASSPSRGWTEAFF. The CDR3 bases are TGTGCCAGCAGCCCATCCCGGGGTTGGACTGAAGCTTTCTTT.

The rearrangement joins TRBV3-1 (or the pseudogene TRBV3-2) to TRBJ1-1; TRBD1 is a possible D gene (5 bases). V lost 0 bases and J lost 12, with 17 bases in between. Germline V lookup: CDR1 LGHDT, CDR2 YNNKEL (reference sequence). This CDR3 has 14 amino acids. The CDR3 DNA sequence: TGTGCCAGCAGCCAAGAGAATTTCGCAGGGTTATCTTTCTTT. Translating gives CASSQENFAGLSFF.

Only a few counts were recorded for this clone. V is TRBV29-1 and J is TRBJ2-7, with a possible D match to TRBD2 (5 bases). CDR1 SQVTM and CDR2 ANQGSEA come from the germline V gene. V lost 3 bases and J 3 bases, leaving 9 bases between the germline ends. CDR3 length equals 12 residues. CDR3 nucleotide sequence: TGCAGCGTTGAGGTAGCGCGCTACGAGCAGTACTTC. Translation gives CSVEVARYEQYF.

This chain uses TRBV19 with TRBJ2-2; TRBD1 might be the D (5 bases). V was shortened by 7 bases and J by 2 bases, with 11 bases between the two germline ends. CDR1 and CDR2 from the germline V gene are LNHDA and SQIVND (reference sequence). The CDR3 contains 14 residues. The CDR3 sequence is CASIAGQNTGELFF. CDR3 DNA sequence: TGTGCCAGTATTGCAGGGCAAAACACCGGGGAGCTGTTTTTT. Based on the CDR3 plus reference TRBV19 and TRBJ2-2, the full variable domain is DGGITQSPKYLFRKEGQNVTLSCEQNLNHDAMYWYRQDPGQGLRLIYYSQIVNDFQKGDIAEGYSVSREKKESFPLTVTSAQKNPTAFYLCASIAGQNTGELFFGEGSRLTVL.

The rearrangement uses TRBV10-2 and TRBJ2-3; TRBD2 might be the D (5 bases). V lost 6 bases and J 4 bases, leaving 11 bases between the germline ends. The CDR3 length is 13 residues. The V gene's germline CDR1 is WSHSY and CDR2 SAAADI. CDR3 in DNA: TGCGCCAGCAGCCGGGGTAGGGCAGATACGCAGTATTTT. Its translation: CASSRGRADTQYF.

The V and J genes are TRBV28 and TRBJ1-5; possible D gene TRBD1, 5 bases. CDR3 length equals 14 residues. Germline V gives CDR1 MDHEN, CDR2 SYDVKM. The V gene lost 1 base and the J gene lost 7 bases, with 11 bases spanning the gap. For the CDR3, the DNA is TGTGCCAGCAGTTTATTGGGGGGAAGGCAGCCCCAGCATTTT. This gives the protein CASSLLGGRQPQHF.

In this sample, this clone turned up a few times. V usage is TRBV5-1 and J usage is TRBJ2-5, with a weak D call TRBD1 (6 bases). Trimming took 4 bases from V and 1 from J, leaving 14 bases between them. In germline, CDR1 is SGHRS, CDR2 YFSETQ. This CDR3 is built from 15 residues. The DNA for the CDR3 is TGCGCCAGCAGCACAACCGGGACAAGCCAAGAGACCCAGTACTTC. This sequence encodes CASSTTGTSQETQYF.

The V and J genes are TRBV2 and TRBJ1-3; tentative D call: TRBD1 (6 bases). The CDR3 has 14 residues. The germline CDR1 and CDR2 sequences are SNHLY and FYNNEI. V dropped 5 bases and J dropped 3 bases, with 11 bases sitting between them. CDR3 DNA sequence: TGTGCCAGCAGTCGAGGGACAATTGGAAACACCATATATTTT. Translating it yields CASSRGTIGNTIYF. Filled out from reference TRBV2 and TRBJ1-3, the complete variable domain reads EPEVTQTPSHQVTQMGQEVILRCVPISNHLYFYWYRQILGQKVEFLVSFYNNEISEKSEIFDDQFSVERPDGSNFTLKIRSTKLEDSAMYFCASSRGTIGNTIYFGEGSWLTVV.

V is TRBV7-2 and J is TRBJ2-7; 7 bases fit TRBD1. CDR3 length: 14 residues. Per germline, CDR1 SGHTA and CDR2 FQGNSA. Trimming cost V 3 bases and J 1 base; bases outside gene matches: 3. The CDR3 region has the DNA TGTGCCAGCAGCTTCCGGGACAGATCCTACGAGCAGTACTTC. It is translated as CASSFRDRSYEQYF.

CDR3 sequence (DNA): TGTGCCATCAGTGAGTCGCAGGGTCAGCCCCAGCATTTT. This codes for CAISESQGQPQHF. V gene TRBV10-3 combines with J gene TRBJ1-5; tentative D call: TRBD1 (5 bases). Trimming took off 0 bases at V and 6 bases at J, with 6 bases between the two ends. The CDR3 is 13 residues long. CDR1 and CDR2 from the germline V gene are ENHRY and SYGVKD.

The V and J genes are TRBV21-1 and TRBJ1-5; the table's D call, TRBD1, was not checked against the DNA. TRBV21-1 is annotated as a pseudogene. The CDR3 contains 17 residues. The chain's CDR3 is CASSTTPGHIFNQPQHF. As DNA, the CDR3 is TGTGCCAGCAGCACTACCCCGGGACACATCTTCAATCAGCCCCAGCATTTT.

The chain has TRBV6-5 and TRBJ2-7; maybe TRBD2 (6 bases). The CDR3 consists of 15 residues. The germline V gene encodes CDR1 MNHEY and CDR2 SVGAGI. V was cut by 3 bases and J by 2 bases, with 14 bases left in between. This CDR3 is CASSYLPGTPYEQYF. The CDR3 nucleotides read TGTGCCAGCAGTTATCTCCCAGGGACTCCCTACGAGCAGTACTTC.

This clone has a single count. The chain uses TRBV2 and TRBJ2-5, with a possible D match to TRBD2 (6 bases). Germline CDR1 SNHLY, CDR2 FYNNEI. V was cut by 6 bases and J by 0 bases, with 14 bases left in between. The CDR3 extends over 15 amino acids. The CDR3 DNA follows: TGTGCCAGCAGGGGGACTGGGCGGGACCAAGAGACCCAGTACTTC. Its protein product is CASRGTGRDQETQYF.

This chain uses TRBV13 with TRBJ2-1; 11 positions match TRBD2. V trimming: 3 bases; J trimming: 7 bases; junction bases outside the gene matches: 8. The CDR3 consists of 16 residues. CDR1 is PRHDT and CDR2 is FYEKMQ in the germline V gene (reference sequence). Written as DNA, the CDR3 is TGTGCCAGCAGCTTGGTAGCGGGGGGGCTCAATAATGAGCAGTTCTTC. This gives the protein CASSLVAGGLNNEQFF.

The chain uses TRBV5-1 and TRBJ1-2; tentative D call: TRBD1 (6 bases). V was clipped by 4 bases and J by 3 bases, with 10 bases between them. This CDR3 is built from 13 residues. Germline assignment: CDR1 SGHRS and CDR2 YFSETQ. The CDR3 loop is CASSTRQDYGYTF. The CDR3 DNA follows: TGCGCCAGCAGCACCAGACAGGACTATGGCTACACCTTC.